This TCR beta chain emerged from a study of control samples from healthy donors and cancer patients. Only in-frame clones appear in the TCRdb table, and some are missing; sequencing was by immunoSEQ multiplex PCR. Among around 120,000 clones listed, 70% to 90% were seen once. CDR1 and CDR2 from the germline V gene are LGHDT and YNNKEL (reference sequence). Trimming stripped 1 base from V and 0 bases from J, with 9 bases between. The CDR3 has 15 amino acids. This clone was counted once. This rearrangement joins TRBV3-1 (or the pseudogene TRBV3-2) to TRBJ2-5, with D unclear. Source material: blood. The clonotype was recovered from a man in his 60s in good health. CDR3 sequence (DNA): TGTGCCAGCAGCCAAGGGTACACCAACCAAGAGACCCAGTACTTC. Amino acid sequence: CASSQGYTNQETQYF.